This T cell receptor beta chain originates from a study of lymphopenia after photon versus proton radiotherapy. The assay was immunoSEQ multiplex PCR, and TCRdb's table has in-frame clones only and misses some. Of about 12,000 clones in the sample, around 90% were seen once. To note about this clone: Its target is not known.

This CDR3 spans 16 amino acids. Germline V lookup: CDR1 MNHNS, CDR2 SASEGT. Trimming shortened V by 0 bases and J by 0 bases, and 9 bases separated the two germline ends. Study results and caveats: Better survival with proton therapy was suggested as possible, not demonstrated. After lymphocyte nadir, photon-treated repertoires showed oligoclonal expansion, especially CD8+ Temra. Relative stability marked proton patients; photon patients lost diversity and naive cells.

The receptor comes from a man in his sixties with pancreatic cancer. The chain couples TRBV6-1 to TRBJ1-3, with unresolved D. This material consisted of peripheral blood, taken from a patient treated with proton-based radiotherapy. DNA of the CDR3: TGTGCCAGCAGTGAAGCGCCTGGCCTCTCTGGAAACACCATATATTTT. It encodes CASSEAPGLSGNTIYF.